The clone carrying this T cell receptor beta chain was observed a handful of times. What it recognizes is unknown. This entry comes from a study of T-cell reconstitution after alpha-beta-depleted transplantation in children. General observations from the study: Diversity of TCRbeta at day 60 was high in some patients, arising from surviving recipient T cells and thymic progenitors.

Library preparation (for TCRbeta) was performed with unique molecular identifiers. TCRdb re-derived calls from the PCR reads in MiXCR, one entry per CDR3 protein. The data contain around 450,000 distinct CDR3 sequences, 43% of them seen just once; the ten biggest clones take up under 35%. CDR1 SGDLS and CDR2 YYNGEE come from the germline V gene. The CDR3 consists of 16 residues. V lost 2 bases to trimming and J lost 3 bases, with 17 bases between them. Here the sequenced sample was PBMCs, taken before TCRalphabeta/CD19-depleted stem cell transplant. This sequence originates from a girl between 2 and 10 years old with aplastic anemia, due to receive a stem cell transplant. The J gene is TRBJ2-5, the V gene TRBV9, with D perhaps matching TRBD2 (7 bases). This chain's CDR3 is CASSVRGATGEETQYF. DNA of the CDR3: TGTGCCAGCAGCGTTCGGGGGGCAACGGGGGAAGAGACCCAGTACTTC.